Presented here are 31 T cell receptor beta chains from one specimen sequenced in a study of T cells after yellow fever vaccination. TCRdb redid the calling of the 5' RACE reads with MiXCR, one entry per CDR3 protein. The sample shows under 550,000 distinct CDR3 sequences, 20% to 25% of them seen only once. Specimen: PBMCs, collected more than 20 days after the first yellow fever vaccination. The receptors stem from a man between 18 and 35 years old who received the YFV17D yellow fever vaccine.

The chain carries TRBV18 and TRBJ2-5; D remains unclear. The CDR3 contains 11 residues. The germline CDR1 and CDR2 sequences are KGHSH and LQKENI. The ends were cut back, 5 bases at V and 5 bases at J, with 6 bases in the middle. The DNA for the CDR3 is TGTGCCAGCTCAACTACGGAGACCCAGTACTTC. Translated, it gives CASSTTETQYF.

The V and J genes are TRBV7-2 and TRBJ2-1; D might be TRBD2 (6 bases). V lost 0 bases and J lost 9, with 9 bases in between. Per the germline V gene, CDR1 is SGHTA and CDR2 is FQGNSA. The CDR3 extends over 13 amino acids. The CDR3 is CASSLAREGEQFF. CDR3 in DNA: TGTGCCAGCAGCTTAGCGCGGGAAGGTGAGCAGTTCTTC.

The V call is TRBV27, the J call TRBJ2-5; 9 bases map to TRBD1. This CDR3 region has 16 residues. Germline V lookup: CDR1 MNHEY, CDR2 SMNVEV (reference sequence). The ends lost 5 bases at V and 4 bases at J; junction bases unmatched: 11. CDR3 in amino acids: CASSPGTGFFRETQYF. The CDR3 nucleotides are TGTGCCAGCAGTCCAGGGACAGGGTTCTTCCGAGAGACCCAGTACTTC.

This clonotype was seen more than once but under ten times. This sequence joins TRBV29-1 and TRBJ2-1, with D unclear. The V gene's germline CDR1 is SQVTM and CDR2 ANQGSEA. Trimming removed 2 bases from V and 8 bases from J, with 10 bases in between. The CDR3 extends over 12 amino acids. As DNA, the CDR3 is TGCAGCGTTGAATCAAACGGGCATGAGCAGTTCTTC. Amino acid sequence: CSVESNGHEQFF.

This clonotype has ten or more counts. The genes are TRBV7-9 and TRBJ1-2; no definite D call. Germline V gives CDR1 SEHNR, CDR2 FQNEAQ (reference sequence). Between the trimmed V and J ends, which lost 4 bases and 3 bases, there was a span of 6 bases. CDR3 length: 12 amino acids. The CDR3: CASSSDYYGYTF. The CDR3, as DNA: TGTGCCAGCAGCTCTGACTACTATGGCTACACCTTC. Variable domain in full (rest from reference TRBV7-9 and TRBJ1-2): DTGVSQNPRHKITKRGQNVTFRCDPISEHNRLYWYRQTLGQGPEFLTYFQNEAQLEKSRLLSDRFSAERPKGSFSTLEIQRTEQGDSAMYLCASSSDYYGYTFGSGTRLTVV.

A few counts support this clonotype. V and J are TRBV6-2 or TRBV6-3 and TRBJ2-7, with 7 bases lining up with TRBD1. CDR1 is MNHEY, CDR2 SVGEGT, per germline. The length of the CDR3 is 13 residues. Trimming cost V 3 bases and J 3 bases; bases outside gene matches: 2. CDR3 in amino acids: CASSYHRGYEQYF. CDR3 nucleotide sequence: TGTGCCAGCAGTTATCACAGGGGCTACGAGCAGTACTTC.

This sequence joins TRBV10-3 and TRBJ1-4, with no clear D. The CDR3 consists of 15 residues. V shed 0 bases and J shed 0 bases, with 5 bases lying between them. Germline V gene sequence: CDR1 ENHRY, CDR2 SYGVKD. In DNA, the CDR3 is TGTGCCATCAGTGAGTCCCAGACAACTAATGAAAAACTGTTTTTT. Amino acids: CAISESQTTNEKLFF.

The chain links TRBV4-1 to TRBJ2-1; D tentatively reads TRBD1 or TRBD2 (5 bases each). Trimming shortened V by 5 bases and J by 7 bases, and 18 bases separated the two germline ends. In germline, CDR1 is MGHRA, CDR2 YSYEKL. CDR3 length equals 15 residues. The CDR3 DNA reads TGCGCCAGCAGCTTCCAAGAGGGGCCGGGAAATGAGCAGTTCTTC. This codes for CASSFQEGPGNEQFF.

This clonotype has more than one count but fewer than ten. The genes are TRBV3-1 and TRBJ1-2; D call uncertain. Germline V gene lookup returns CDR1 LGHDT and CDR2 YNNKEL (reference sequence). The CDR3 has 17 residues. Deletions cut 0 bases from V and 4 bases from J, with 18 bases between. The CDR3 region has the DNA TGTGCCAGCAGCCAAGATCGTTTAGGATTAGGGATCTATGGCTACACCTTC. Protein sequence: CASSQDRLGLGIYGYTF. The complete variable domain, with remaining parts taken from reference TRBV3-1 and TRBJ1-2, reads DTAVSQTPKYLVTQMGNDKSIKCEQNLGHDTMYWYKQDSKKFLKIMFSYNNKELIINETVPNRFSPKSPDKAHLNLHINSLELGDSAVYFCASSQDRLGLGIYGYTFGSGTRLTVV.

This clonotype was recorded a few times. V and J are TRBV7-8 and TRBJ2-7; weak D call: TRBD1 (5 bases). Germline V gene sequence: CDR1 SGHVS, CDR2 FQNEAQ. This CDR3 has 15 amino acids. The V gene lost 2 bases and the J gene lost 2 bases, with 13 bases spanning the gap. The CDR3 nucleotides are TGTGCCAGCAGCTTAAACGCAGGGCCCACCTACGAGCAGTACTTC. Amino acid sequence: CASSLNAGPTYEQYF.

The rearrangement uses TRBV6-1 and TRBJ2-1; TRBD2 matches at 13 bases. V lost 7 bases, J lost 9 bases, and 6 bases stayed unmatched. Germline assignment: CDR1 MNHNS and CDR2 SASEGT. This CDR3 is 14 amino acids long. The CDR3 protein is CASTGTSGVTEQFF. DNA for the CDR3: TGTGCCAGCACCGGGACTAGCGGGGTTACTGAGCAGTTCTTC.

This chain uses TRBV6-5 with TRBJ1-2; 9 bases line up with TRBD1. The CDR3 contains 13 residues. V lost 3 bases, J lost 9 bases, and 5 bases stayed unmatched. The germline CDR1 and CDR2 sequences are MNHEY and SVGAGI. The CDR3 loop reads CASSYDRGSRYTF. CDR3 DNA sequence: TGTGCCAGCAGTTATGACAGGGGGTCACGCTACACCTTC.

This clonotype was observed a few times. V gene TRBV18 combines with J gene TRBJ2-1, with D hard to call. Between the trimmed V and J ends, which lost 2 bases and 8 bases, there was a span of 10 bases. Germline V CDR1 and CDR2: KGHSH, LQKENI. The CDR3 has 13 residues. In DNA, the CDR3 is TGTGCCAGCTCACCAGGTGGGGTATATGAGCAGTTCTTC. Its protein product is CASSPGGVYEQFF.

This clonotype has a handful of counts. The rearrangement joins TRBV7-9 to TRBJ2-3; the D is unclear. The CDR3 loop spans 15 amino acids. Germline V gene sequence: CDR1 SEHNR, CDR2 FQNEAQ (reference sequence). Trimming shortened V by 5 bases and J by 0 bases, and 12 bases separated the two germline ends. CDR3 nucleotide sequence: TGTGCCAGCAGCCGCTCGTGGTCTAGCACAGATACGCAGTATTTT. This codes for CASSRSWSSTDTQYF.

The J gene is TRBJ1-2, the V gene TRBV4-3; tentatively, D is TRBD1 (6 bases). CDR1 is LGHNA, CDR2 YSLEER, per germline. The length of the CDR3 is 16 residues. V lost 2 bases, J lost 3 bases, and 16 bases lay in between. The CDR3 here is CASSQSGAGLDYGYTF. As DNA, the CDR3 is TGCGCCAGCAGCCAATCGGGGGCAGGGTTGGACTATGGCTACACCTTC.

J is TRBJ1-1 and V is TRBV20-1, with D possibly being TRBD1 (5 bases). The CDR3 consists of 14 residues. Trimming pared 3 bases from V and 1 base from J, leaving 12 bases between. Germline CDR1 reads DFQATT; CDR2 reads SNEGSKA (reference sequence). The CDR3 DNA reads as TGCAGTGCTAGTATAACAGGAAGGAACACTGAAGCTTTCTTT. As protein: CSASITGRNTEAFF.

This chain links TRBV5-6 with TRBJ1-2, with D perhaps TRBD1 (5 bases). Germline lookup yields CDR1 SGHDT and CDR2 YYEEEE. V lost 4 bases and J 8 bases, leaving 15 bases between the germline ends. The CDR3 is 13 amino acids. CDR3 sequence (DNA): TGTGCCAGCAGCCTGCCAGGGCTGAGGGGCTACACCTTC. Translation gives CASSLPGLRGYTF.

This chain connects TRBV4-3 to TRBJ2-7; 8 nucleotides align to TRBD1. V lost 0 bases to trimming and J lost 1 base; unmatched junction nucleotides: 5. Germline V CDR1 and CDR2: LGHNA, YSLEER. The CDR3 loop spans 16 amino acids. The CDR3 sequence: CASSQDPGTGSYEQYF. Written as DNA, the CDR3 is TGCGCCAGCAGCCAAGATCCAGGGACAGGTTCCTACGAGCAGTACTTC.

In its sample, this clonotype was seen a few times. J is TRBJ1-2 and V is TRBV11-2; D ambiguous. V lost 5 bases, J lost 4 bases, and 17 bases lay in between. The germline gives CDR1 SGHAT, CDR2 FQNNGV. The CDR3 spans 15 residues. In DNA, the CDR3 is TGTGCCAGCAGCCCGAGGGAGGGAATTTCCTATGGCTACACCTTC. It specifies CASSPREGISYGYTF.

The CDR3 DNA reads as TGTGCCAGCAGGCATCCCAGGATGAACACCGGGGAGCTGTTTTTT. It is translated as CASRHPRMNTGELFF. The chain uses TRBV11-2 and TRBJ2-2; D ambiguous. This CDR3 comprises 15 residues. Deletions cut 6 bases from V and 1 base from J, with 12 bases between. CDR1 and CDR2 (germline): SGHAT, FQNNGV.

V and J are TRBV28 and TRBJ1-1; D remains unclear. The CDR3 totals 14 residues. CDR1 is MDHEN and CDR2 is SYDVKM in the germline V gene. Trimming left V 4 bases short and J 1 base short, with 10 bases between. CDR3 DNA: TGTGCCAGCAGTTCCATCTTCGGGAACACTGAAGCTTTCTTT. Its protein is CASSSIFGNTEAFF.

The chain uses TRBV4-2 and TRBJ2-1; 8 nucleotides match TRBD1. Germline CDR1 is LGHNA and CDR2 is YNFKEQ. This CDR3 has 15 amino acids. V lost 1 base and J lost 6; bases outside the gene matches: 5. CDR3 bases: TGTGCCAGCAGCCAAGGCAGGGGGCTGGGCAATGAGCAGTTCTTC. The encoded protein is CASSQGRGLGNEQFF.

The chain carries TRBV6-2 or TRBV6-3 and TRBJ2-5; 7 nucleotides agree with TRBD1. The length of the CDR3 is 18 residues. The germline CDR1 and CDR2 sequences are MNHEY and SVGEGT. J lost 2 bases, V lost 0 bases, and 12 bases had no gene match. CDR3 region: CASSYSTNRGLLQETQYF. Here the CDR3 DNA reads TGTGCCAGCAGTTACTCGACGAACAGGGGTCTTCTTCAAGAGACCCAGTACTTC.

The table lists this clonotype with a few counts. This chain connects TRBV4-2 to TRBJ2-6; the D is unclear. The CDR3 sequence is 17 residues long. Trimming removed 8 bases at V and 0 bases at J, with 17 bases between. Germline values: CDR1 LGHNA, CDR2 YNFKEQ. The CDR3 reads CASPVPTGDSGANVLTF. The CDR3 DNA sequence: TGTGCCAGCCCCGTACCGACTGGCGACTCTGGGGCCAACGTCCTGACTTTC.

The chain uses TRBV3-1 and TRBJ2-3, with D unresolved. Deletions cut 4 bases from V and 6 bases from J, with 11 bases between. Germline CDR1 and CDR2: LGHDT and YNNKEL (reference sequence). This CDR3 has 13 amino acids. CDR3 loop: CASSRGREDTQYF. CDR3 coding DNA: TGTGCCAGCAGCCGCGGCCGCGAGGATACGCAGTATTTT.

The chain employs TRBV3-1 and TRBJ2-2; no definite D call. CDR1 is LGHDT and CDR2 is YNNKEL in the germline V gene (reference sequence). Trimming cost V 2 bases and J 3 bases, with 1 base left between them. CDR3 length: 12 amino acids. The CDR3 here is CASSQYTGELFF. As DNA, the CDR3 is TGTGCCAGCAGCCAATACACCGGGGAGCTGTTTTTT.

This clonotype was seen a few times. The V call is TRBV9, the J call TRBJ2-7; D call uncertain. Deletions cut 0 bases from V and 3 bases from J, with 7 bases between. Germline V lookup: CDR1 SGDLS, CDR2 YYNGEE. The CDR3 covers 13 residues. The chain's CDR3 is CASSVDGYYEQYF. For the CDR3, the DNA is TGTGCCAGCAGCGTAGACGGCTACTACGAGCAGTACTTC.

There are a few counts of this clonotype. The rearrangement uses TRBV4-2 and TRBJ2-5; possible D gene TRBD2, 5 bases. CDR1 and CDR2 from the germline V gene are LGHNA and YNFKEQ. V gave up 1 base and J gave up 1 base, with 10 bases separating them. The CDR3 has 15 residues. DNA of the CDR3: TGTGCCAGCAGCCAAGGGAGAGGGCGCCAAGAGACCCAGTACTTC. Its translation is CASSQGRGRQETQYF.

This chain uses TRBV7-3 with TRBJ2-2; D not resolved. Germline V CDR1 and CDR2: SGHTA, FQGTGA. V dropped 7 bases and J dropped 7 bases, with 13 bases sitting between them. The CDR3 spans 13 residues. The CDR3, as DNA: TGTGCCAGCAAATTGGCCCTTAACGGGGAGCTGTTTTTT. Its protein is CASKLALNGELFF. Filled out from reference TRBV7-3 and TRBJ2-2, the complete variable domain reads GAGVSQTPSNKVTEKGKYVELRCDPISGHTALYWYRQSLGQGPEFLIYFQGTGAADDSGLPNDRFFAVRPEGSVSTLKIQRTERGDSAVYLCASKLALNGELFFGEGSRLTVL.

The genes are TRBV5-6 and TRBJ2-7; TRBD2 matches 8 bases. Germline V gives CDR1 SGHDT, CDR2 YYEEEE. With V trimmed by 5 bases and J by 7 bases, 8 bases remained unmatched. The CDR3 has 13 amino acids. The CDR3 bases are TGTGCCAGCAGTCCCGGGGGGGTCGGGGAGCAGTACTTC. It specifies CASSPGGVGEQYF.

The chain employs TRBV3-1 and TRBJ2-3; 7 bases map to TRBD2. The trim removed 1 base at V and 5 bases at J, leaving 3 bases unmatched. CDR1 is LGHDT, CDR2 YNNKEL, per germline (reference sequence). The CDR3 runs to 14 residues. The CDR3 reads CASSQGTRIDTQYF. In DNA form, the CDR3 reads TGTGCCAGCAGCCAAGGGACTAGGATAGATACGCAGTATTTT.